The 14 T cell receptor beta chains given below trace back to one sample, sequenced in a study of cytomegalovirus exposure and HLA in healthy donors. The PCR made use of 60 Vbeta and 13 Jbeta primers. The protocol was immunoSEQ multiplex PCR, while the TCRdb copy is restricted to in-frame clones and leaves out a portion. The sample contains some 150,000 clones, 75% to 90% of which appear only once. The specimen was PBMCs. These receptors all come from a woman aged 50 to 60 in good health and CMV-seropositive.

The gene calls are TRBV9 and TRBJ2-1; TRBD2 is a possible D gene (6 bases). The CDR3 has 15 amino acids. From germline, CDR1 is SGDLS and CDR2 YYNGEE. V lost 3 bases and J lost 2, with 12 bases in between. The CDR3 DNA sequence: TGTGCCAGCAGCGGACCACGGGGGACCTACAATGAGCAGTTCTTC. Encoded protein: CASSGPRGTYNEQFF.

The V call is TRBV30, the J call TRBJ2-7; the match to TRBD2 covers 13 bases. The CDR3 contains 13 residues. Trimming took 5 bases from V and 4 from J; bases not matched to a gene: 2. Per the germline V gene, CDR1 is GTSNPN and CDR2 is SVGIG (reference sequence). CDR3 region: CAWRTSGGYEQYF. In DNA, the CDR3 is TGTGCCTGGCGGACTAGCGGGGGATACGAGCAGTACTTC.

The chain has TRBV5-1 and TRBJ2-2, with TRBD1 identical over 8 bases. Per the germline V gene, CDR1 is SGHRS and CDR2 is YFSETQ. Germline trimming cut 4 bases from V and 5 bases from J; bases unmatched to any gene: 7. This CDR3 contains 15 residues. CDR3 DNA sequence: TGCGCCAGCAGCCTGACAGGGGCGGGAACCGGGGAGCTGTTTTTT. Protein product: CASSLTGAGTGELFF.

The chain joins TRBV30 to TRBJ1-4; no reliable D call. The germline V gene encodes CDR1 GTSNPN and CDR2 SVGIG (reference sequence). The germline V and J ends were trimmed by 3 bases and 0 bases, with 8 bases remaining between them. This CDR3 has 14 amino acids. The CDR3 here is CAWRSKTTNEKLFF. The CDR3 nucleotides read TGTGCCTGGAGATCAAAAACAACTAATGAAAAACTGTTTTTT.

The rearrangement joins TRBV10-3 to TRBJ2-7; D is unresolved. The V end was cut by 4 bases, the J end by 2 bases, with 12 bases between. CDR1 ENHRY and CDR2 SYGVKD come from the germline V gene. The CDR3 has 14 residues. The CDR3 DNA reads TGTGCCATCAGTGTTAGCCAGATCCCCTACGAGCAGTACTTC. It specifies CAISVSQIPYEQYF.

V gene TRBV11-3 combines with J gene TRBJ2-3; 9 nucleotides align to TRBD1. This CDR3 contains 16 residues. Germline V gene sequence: CDR1 SGHNT, CDR2 YENEEA. Unmatched junction bases numbered 9, after V lost 6 bases and J lost 2 bases. CDR3: CASSRGQGTSTDTQYF. In nucleotides, the CDR3 is TGTGCCAGCAGTAGAGGACAGGGGACATCCACAGATACGCAGTATTTT.

The chain employs TRBV7-2 and TRBJ1-1; a possible D gene is TRBD1 (6 bases). Germline assignment: CDR1 SGHTA and CDR2 FQGNSA. The CDR3 is made up of 13 amino acids. The V gene lost 3 bases and the J gene lost 7 bases, with 12 bases spanning the gap. DNA of the CDR3: TGTGCCAGCAGCTTGAAGGGGGGGTATGAAGCTTTCTTT. It translates to CASSLKGGYEAFF. The whole variable domain, filled in from reference TRBV7-2 and TRBJ1-1, reads GAGVSQSPSNKVTEKGKDVELRCDPISGHTALYWYRQSLGQGLEFLIYFQGNSAPDKSGLPSDRFSAERTGGSVSTLTIQRTQQEDSAVYLCASSLKGGYEAFFGQGTRLTVV.

The rearrangement uses TRBV4-1 and TRBJ1-1; TRBD1 matches at 11 bases. After removal of 3 bases from V and 5 bases from J, the junction contained 2 bases not matched to a gene. Germline lookup yields CDR1 MGHRA and CDR2 YSYEKL. This CDR3 is 14 amino acids long. CDR3 sequence reads: CASSQRDRGTEAFF. In DNA, the CDR3 is TGCGCCAGCAGCCAGAGGGACAGGGGGACTGAAGCTTTCTTT.

This sequence joins TRBV6-4 and TRBJ1-2; D unresolved. This CDR3 spans 12 amino acids. Trimming pared 3 bases from V and 6 bases from J, leaving 8 bases between. Germline CDR1 MRHNA, CDR2 SNTAGT. The DNA for the CDR3 is TGTGCCAGCAGTGATCCAAGAGATGGCTACACCTTC. This gives the protein CASSDPRDGYTF.

The chain is built from TRBV30 and TRBJ1-3; D gene uncertain. Trimming removed 4 bases at V and 2 bases at J, with 3 bases between. CDR3 length equals 11 residues. Germline loops: CDR1 GTSNPN, CDR2 SVGIG (reference sequence). The CDR3 spells CAWTTGNTIYF. The CDR3 coding sequence is TGTGCCTGGACAACTGGAAACACCATATATTTT.

V and J are TRBV5-1 and TRBJ2-3, with 12 bases fitting TRBD2. V dropped 3 bases and J dropped 3; count of bases not matched to a gene: 8. The CDR3 covers 17 residues. The germline gives CDR1 SGHRS, CDR2 YFSETQ. The CDR3 bases are TGCGCCAGCAGCTGGGGGGGACTAGCGGGCCGGACAGATACGCAGTATTTT. Its protein is CASSWGGLAGRTDTQYF. The entire variable domain, with the rest obtained from reference TRBV5-1 and TRBJ2-3, is as follows: KAGVTQTPRYLIKTRGQQVTLSCSPISGHRSVSWYQQTPGQGLQFLFEYFSETQRNKGNFPGRFSGRQFSNSRSEMNVSTLELGDSALYLCASSWGGLAGRTDTQYFGPGTRLTVL.

With regard to this clone: At one end, the junction sequence differs from germline, possibly due to a read error. V gene TRBV7-9 combines with J gene TRBJ1-5; D ambiguous. This CDR3 has 13 amino acids. The germline CDR1 and CDR2 sequences are SEHNR and FQNEAQ (reference sequence). CDR3 coding DNA: TGTTCCAGCAGCTGGTCTGCCAGGCAGCCCCAGCATTTT. This translates into CSSSWSARQPQHF.

This clone was recorded once. This chain links TRBV29-1 with TRBJ1-5, with 8 bases that match TRBD1. The CDR3 length is 13 residues. V lost 6 bases to trimming and J lost 4 bases; unmatched junction nucleotides: 5. The germline V gene has CDR1 SQVTM and CDR2 ANQGSEA. CDR3 in DNA: TGCAGCGTGACGGACAGGGAAAATCAGCCCCAGCATTTT. It yields the protein CSVTDRENQPQHF.

The rearrangement joins TRBV6-5 to TRBJ1-4; a weak D match, TRBD1 (5 bases). Trimming took off 6 bases at V and 11 bases at J, with 19 bases between the two ends. The CDR3 covers 14 residues. CDR1 is MNHEY, CDR2 SVGAGI, per germline. The CDR3 spells CASRKEGAKGKLFF. The CDR3 DNA reads as TGTGCCAGCAGGAAGGAAGGGGCTAAAGGGAAACTGTTTTTT.